This T cell receptor (beta chain) derives from a study of a mutant IDH1 vaccine in newly diagnosed glioma. Time point: week 23, last vaccination. What each vaccine dose contained was 300 ug of mutant IDH1 20-mer peptide, accompanied by topical imiquimod. Looked up from germline, CDR1 is SQVTM and CDR2 is ANQGSEA. The CDR3 is made up of 13 amino acids. The V and J ends lost 7 bases and 8 bases, in that order; junction bases with no gene match: 8. TCRdb's table, derived via immunoSEQ multiplex PCR, lists solely in-frame clones and lacks some. The table lists around 80,000 clones, more than 70% of them singletons. Of note for this clone: Its antigen remains unknown.

This rearrangement joins TRBV29-1 to TRBJ2-1; 10 bases are a match to TRBD1. Material: PBMCs, obtained from a glioma patient whose treatment included an IDH1 peptide vaccine. The sequence was collected from a woman aged 50 to 65 with glioma. The DNA of the CDR3 is TGCAGCGACTTCCGGGACAGGGGTTATGAGCAGTTCTTC. Translated: CSDFRDRGYEQFF.